The clone carrying this T cell receptor beta chain has only a few counts. These data are taken from a study of blood T cell repertoires in COVID-19. The overall study: Sites across the United States, Italy and Spain contributed samples from acute and convalescent COVID-19.

Generated by immunoSEQ multiplex PCR, the TCRdb table keeps only in-frame clones and is missing some. The table includes about 200,000 clones, just over 85% detected once. Trimming stripped 6 bases from V and 1 base from J, with 9 bases between. This CDR3 region has 13 residues. Germline V CDR1 and CDR2: MNHEY, SVGAGI. The sample was PBMCs or T cells enriched from blood (not recorded which). This chain uses TRBV6-5 with TRBJ1-1, with D possibly being TRBD1 (6 bases). The source of this sequence is a woman aged 40-49 years with acute COVID-19. The CDR3, as DNA: TGTGCCAGCAGGCTGGGACAGAACACTGAAGCTTTCTTT. It is translated as CASRLGQNTEAFF.